This TCR beta chain was profiled in a study of T cells in localized non-small cell lung cancer (dated by TCRdb to about 2020). In the study overall: Comparing tumors with uninvolved tumor-adjacent lungs, the study looked at the T cell repertoires of around 250 patients with early-stage NSCLC. All 230 or so NSCLC patients in the cohort were treatment-naive and had localized lung tumors that were resected. The mean age of the NSCLC patients was about 64 years, with 120 to 150 men and 110 or so women.

At diagnosis, peripheral blood, uninvolved tumor-adjacent lung and tumor were collected and were preserved as a mix of fresh-frozen and FFPE material. This clone is deemed large (0.1 to 1%). Its antigen has not been determined. No quality values exist for individual bases; no much larger clone is one base distant. Looking up the germline V gene yields CDR1 MNHGY and CDR2 SAAAGT. The CDR3 covers 15 residues, taking in both the cysteine and the phenylalanine. The sequence is cut down to CDR3 DNA, 45 bases in frame from base 1. From V the trimming removes 8 bases and from J it removes 6 bases, while the gene matches leave 10 bases of the junction unaccounted for. The immunoSEQ Assay was used to sequence TCR beta CDR3 regions from DNA. In the paper's pipeline: T cell density was computed as TCR beta template counts normalized to usable DNA estimated by amplifying housekeeping genes. The preseqR package was used to estimate richness by extrapolating to 400,000 templates for PBMC samples and to 120,000 templates for tissue samples. Clonality was calculated as one minus Pielou's evenness. Tissue-enriched TCRs were identified through differential abundance testing performed on productive amino-acid clonotypes, with a minimum total count of 5 and an alpha of 0.1. The Jaccard Index and the Morisita Overlap Index were used to measure how much the repertoires overlapped between compartments. GLIPH grouped TCR beta CDR3s together with public tetramer-defined viral CDR3s, and a viral motif had to include at least three viral sequences and also show V-gene enrichment. As stored in TCRdb, this immuneACCESS dataset retains in-frame rearrangements with V and J assigned. A fraction of the clones does not appear; measured against another copy, unresolved V genes explain less than half of the discrepancy, and the remainder lacks a known reason. Clone size and V and J calls were adopted from that table, with D and trimming inferred from the DNA. This sample is represented by fewer than 2,500 clones; around a third of them were singletons. The ten largest clonotypes hold roughly 7.1% of the sample.

General findings and caveats noted by the study authors: Uninvolved tumor-adjacent lung showed the highest T cell clonality, higher than tumor, which suggests more focused antigenic responses in the uninvolved tumor-adjacent lung. A median of around 50 of the top 100 tumor clones were detected in paired uninvolved adjacent lung, and 25 to 35 of these tumor clones were also found among the top 100 clones of the paired uninvolved adjacent lung. Longer overall survival was associated with higher blood T cell density, whereas shorter survival was associated with higher adjacent-lung clonality. Because multi-region tumor sequencing was not done, intratumor heterogeneity could not be ruled out. Because the study design was exploratory, TCR variables were selected using unadjusted p-values without false-discovery rate correction.

This material consisted of lung tumor tissue, taken before any cancer treatment. Recombination linked TRBV6-8 to TRBJ2-2, with 9 central nucleotides matching TRBD1. The clonotype comes from a man between 40 and 70 years old with stage I lung adenocarcinoma. The bases are TGTGCCAGCTTGTCTCACGGACAGGGGCCCGGGGAGCTGTTTTTT. Its protein product is CASLSHGQGPGELFF.